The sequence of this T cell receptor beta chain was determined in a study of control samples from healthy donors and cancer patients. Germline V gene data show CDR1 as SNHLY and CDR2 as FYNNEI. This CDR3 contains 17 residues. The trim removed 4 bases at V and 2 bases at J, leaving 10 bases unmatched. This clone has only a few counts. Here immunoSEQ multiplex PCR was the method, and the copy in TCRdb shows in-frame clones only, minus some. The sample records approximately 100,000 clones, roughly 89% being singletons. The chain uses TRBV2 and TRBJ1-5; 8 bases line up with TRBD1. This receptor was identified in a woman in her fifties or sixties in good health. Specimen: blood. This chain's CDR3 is CASSGTGSPTRNQPQHF. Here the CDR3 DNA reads TGTGCCAGCAGTGGGACAGGGTCACCGACTCGCAATCAGCCCCAGCATTTT.